A selection of T cell receptor beta chains follows, all from one sample in a study of CD8 T cells in Susac syndrome. TCRdb analysed the immunoSEQ multiplex PCR reads with MiXCR anew, one entry per CDR3 protein. Here the sample spans some 170,000 distinct CDR3 sequences, roughly 94% being singletons. The sequenced material came from CD4+ T cells from PBMCs. The receptors were gathered from a human donor with Susac syndrome. CDR3s include the opening cysteine and the closing phenylalanine or tryptophan. D genes are given only for firm matches. The listing skips clone size in some rows; elsewhere it reads once, few, many or a size class.

V gene	D gene	J gene	clone size	CDR3 DNA	CDR3 protein
TRBV18	NA	TRBJ1-5	NA	TGTGCCAGCTCCCCTGTAAATCAGCCCCAGCATTTT	CASSPVNQPQHF
TRBV20-1	TRBD2	TRBJ2-3	NA	TGCAGTGCTGGAAGACTAGCGGGATCCGATACGCAGTATTTT	CSAGRLAGSDTQYF
TRBV20-1	NA	TRBJ2-3	NA	TGCAGTGCTCCGTCAGCTGGGAGGGATACGCAGTATTTT	CSAPSAGRDTQYF
TRBV20-1	TRBD1	TRBJ1-2	NA	TGCAGTGCTAGATCCGGGACAGGGATTGGCTACACCTTC	CSARSGTGIGYTF
TRBV28	TRBD2	TRBJ2-7	NA	TGTGCCAGCAGTTTCCAGGGACTAGAAAGGTGGGAGCAGTACTTC	CASSFQGLERWEQYF
TRBV28	NA	TRBJ1-1	once	TGTGCCAGCAATTCCGGGACTGAAGCTTTCTTT	CASNSGTEAFF
TRBV12-3/TRBV12-4	NA	TRBJ1-1	once	TGTGCCAGCAGTTTACAGCTAACAATGAACACTGAAGCTTTCTTT	CASSLQLTMNTEAFF
TRBV21-1	NA	TRBJ2-5	NA	TGTGCCAGCAGCAACCAAAAAGAGACCCAGTACTTC	CASSNQKETQYF
TRBV13	NA	TRBJ1-3	NA	TGTGCCAGCGGGGGGCTCTCTGGAAACACCATATATTTT	CASGGLSGNTIYF
TRBV15	NA	TRBJ2-1	NA	TGTGCCACCAGCAGAGATGGGGGAGCGTTCGGCAATGAGCAGTTCTTC	CATSRDGGAFGNEQFF
TRBV5-1	TRBD1	TRBJ2-5	NA	TGCGCCAGCAGCTCAGCAGGGACAGTTATACAAGAGACCCAGTACTTC	CASSSAGTVIQETQYF
TRBV21-1	NA	TRBJ1-5	NA	TGTGCCAGCAGCAAAGGGGACCGGGGTTATAGCAATCAGCCCCAGCATTTT	CASSKGDRGYSNQPQHF
TRBV28	TRBD1	TRBJ1-2	NA	TGTGCCACTTCTCCCGGGACAGCGTCGGGCTACACCTTC	CATSPGTASGYTF
TRBV6-5	NA	TRBJ2-3	NA	TGTGCCAGCAGTTACGGCAGGGGAGCAGATACGCAGTATTTT	CASSYGRGADTQYF
TRBV5-1	NA	TRBJ2-7	NA	TGCGCCAGCAGCTTGACACAATCCTACGAGCAGTACTTC	CASSLTQSYEQYF
TRBV4-3	TRBD1	TRBJ1-1	once	TGCGCCAGCAGCCAAGAAGGGGGCTTCACTGAAGCTTTCTTT	CASSQEGGFTEAFF
TRBV19	NA	TRBJ1-1	NA	TGTGCCAGTAGCCGTCTTGATGGGCCGGGGCTCACTGAAGCTTTCTTT	CASSRLDGPGLTEAFF
TRBV6-6	NA	TRBJ2-3	NA	TGTGCCAGCAGAAGGTCCAATCGTAAAGATACGCAGTATTTT	CASRRSNRKDTQYF
TRBV6-1	TRBD1	TRBJ2-5	NA	TGTGCCAGCAGTCAGCCAAATACAGGGGGAAGAGAGACCCAGTACTTC	CASSQPNTGGRETQYF
TRBV25-1	NA	TRBJ1-2	NA	TGTGCCAGCAGTGAAAGTGGTGATAACTATGGCTACACCTTC	CASSESGDNYGYTF
TRBV11-2	NA	TRBJ1-1	NA	TGTGCCAGCAGCCTGGGAGGACCTGAAGCTTTCTTT	CASSLGGPEAFF
TRBV20-1	NA	TRBJ1-1	NA	TGCAGTGCTAGAGCGCAGGGGAAATACACTGAAGCTTTCTTT	CSARAQGKYTEAFF
TRBV14	NA	TRBJ2-5	NA	TGTGCCAGCAGCCGTTACAGGGCCGAGACCCAGTACTTC	CASSRYRAETQYF
TRBV7-9	NA	TRBJ2-1	NA	TGTGCCAGCAGCCCAAAGGACAGTCAGTACAATGAGCAGTTCTTC	CASSPKDSQYNEQFF
TRBV6-1	NA	TRBJ1-4	NA	TGTGCCAGCGGCCTGACGGACAGTACAGGCCAGGAGGAAAAACTGTTTTTT	CASGLTDSTGQEEKLFF
TRBV7-2	NA	TRBJ2-3	NA	TGTGCCAGCCGAAGAGGAGGGGATACGCAGTATTTT	CASRRGGDTQYF
TRBV20-1	NA	TRBJ2-7	NA	TGCAGTGCTAGCTTCGACACCGACGACTACGAGCAGTACTTC	CSASFDTDDYEQYF
TRBV20-1	NA	TRBJ1-2	NA	TGCAGTGCTCGTACAGTTAACTATGGCTACACCTTC	CSARTVNYGYTF
TRBV20-1	TRBD1	TRBJ1-1	once	TGCAGTGCTAGGGGGACAGCCGGGGTTGAAGCTTTCTTT	CSARGTAGVEAFF
TRBV28	TRBD1	TRBJ2-3	once	TGTGCCAGTGAGGGGGCTACAGATACGCAGTATTTT	CASEGATDTQYF
TRBV2	NA	TRBJ1-1	NA	TGTGCCAGCAGTGCCACATCGAGGGGGGTGACTGAAGCTTTCTTT	CASSATSRGVTEAFF
TRBV7-2	NA	TRBJ1-2	NA	TGTGCCAGCAGCTTAGCGCGGAGGGGCTACACCTTC	CASSLARRGYTF
TRBV20-1	NA	TRBJ2-1	NA	TGCAGTGCTAGGCCCAGGGACGGACCACTGATTCGCAATGAGCAGTTCTTC	CSARPRDGPLIRNEQFF
TRBV5-1	TRBD2	TRBJ2-1	NA	TGCGCCAGCAGCCCCGGGACTAGCGCGAATGAGCAGTTCTTC	CASSPGTSANEQFF
TRBV11-2	NA	TRBJ2-2	NA	TGTGCCAGCAGCTTAGTCGGCTTCGGGGAGCTGTTTTTT	CASSLVGFGELFF
TRBV19	NA	TRBJ2-6	NA	TGTGCCAGTAGTGATATAAAGGGCAGGGCGAAGACAGGCTCTGGGGCCAACGTCCTGACTTTC	CASSDIKGRAKTGSGANVLTF
TRBV5-4	NA	TRBJ1-2	NA	TGTGCCAGCAGCTTGGCCGGGCACTATGGCTACACCTTC	CASSLAGHYGYTF
TRBV4-1	NA	TRBJ2-7	NA	TGCGCCAGCAGCCAAACGGGACTGAACCCATCCAAGCAGTACTTC	CASSQTGLNPSKQYF
TRBV20-1	NA	TRBJ2-6	NA	TGCAGTGCTAGAGCAACAGGGAAGCGGGCCAACGTCCTGACTTTC	CSARATGKRANVLTF